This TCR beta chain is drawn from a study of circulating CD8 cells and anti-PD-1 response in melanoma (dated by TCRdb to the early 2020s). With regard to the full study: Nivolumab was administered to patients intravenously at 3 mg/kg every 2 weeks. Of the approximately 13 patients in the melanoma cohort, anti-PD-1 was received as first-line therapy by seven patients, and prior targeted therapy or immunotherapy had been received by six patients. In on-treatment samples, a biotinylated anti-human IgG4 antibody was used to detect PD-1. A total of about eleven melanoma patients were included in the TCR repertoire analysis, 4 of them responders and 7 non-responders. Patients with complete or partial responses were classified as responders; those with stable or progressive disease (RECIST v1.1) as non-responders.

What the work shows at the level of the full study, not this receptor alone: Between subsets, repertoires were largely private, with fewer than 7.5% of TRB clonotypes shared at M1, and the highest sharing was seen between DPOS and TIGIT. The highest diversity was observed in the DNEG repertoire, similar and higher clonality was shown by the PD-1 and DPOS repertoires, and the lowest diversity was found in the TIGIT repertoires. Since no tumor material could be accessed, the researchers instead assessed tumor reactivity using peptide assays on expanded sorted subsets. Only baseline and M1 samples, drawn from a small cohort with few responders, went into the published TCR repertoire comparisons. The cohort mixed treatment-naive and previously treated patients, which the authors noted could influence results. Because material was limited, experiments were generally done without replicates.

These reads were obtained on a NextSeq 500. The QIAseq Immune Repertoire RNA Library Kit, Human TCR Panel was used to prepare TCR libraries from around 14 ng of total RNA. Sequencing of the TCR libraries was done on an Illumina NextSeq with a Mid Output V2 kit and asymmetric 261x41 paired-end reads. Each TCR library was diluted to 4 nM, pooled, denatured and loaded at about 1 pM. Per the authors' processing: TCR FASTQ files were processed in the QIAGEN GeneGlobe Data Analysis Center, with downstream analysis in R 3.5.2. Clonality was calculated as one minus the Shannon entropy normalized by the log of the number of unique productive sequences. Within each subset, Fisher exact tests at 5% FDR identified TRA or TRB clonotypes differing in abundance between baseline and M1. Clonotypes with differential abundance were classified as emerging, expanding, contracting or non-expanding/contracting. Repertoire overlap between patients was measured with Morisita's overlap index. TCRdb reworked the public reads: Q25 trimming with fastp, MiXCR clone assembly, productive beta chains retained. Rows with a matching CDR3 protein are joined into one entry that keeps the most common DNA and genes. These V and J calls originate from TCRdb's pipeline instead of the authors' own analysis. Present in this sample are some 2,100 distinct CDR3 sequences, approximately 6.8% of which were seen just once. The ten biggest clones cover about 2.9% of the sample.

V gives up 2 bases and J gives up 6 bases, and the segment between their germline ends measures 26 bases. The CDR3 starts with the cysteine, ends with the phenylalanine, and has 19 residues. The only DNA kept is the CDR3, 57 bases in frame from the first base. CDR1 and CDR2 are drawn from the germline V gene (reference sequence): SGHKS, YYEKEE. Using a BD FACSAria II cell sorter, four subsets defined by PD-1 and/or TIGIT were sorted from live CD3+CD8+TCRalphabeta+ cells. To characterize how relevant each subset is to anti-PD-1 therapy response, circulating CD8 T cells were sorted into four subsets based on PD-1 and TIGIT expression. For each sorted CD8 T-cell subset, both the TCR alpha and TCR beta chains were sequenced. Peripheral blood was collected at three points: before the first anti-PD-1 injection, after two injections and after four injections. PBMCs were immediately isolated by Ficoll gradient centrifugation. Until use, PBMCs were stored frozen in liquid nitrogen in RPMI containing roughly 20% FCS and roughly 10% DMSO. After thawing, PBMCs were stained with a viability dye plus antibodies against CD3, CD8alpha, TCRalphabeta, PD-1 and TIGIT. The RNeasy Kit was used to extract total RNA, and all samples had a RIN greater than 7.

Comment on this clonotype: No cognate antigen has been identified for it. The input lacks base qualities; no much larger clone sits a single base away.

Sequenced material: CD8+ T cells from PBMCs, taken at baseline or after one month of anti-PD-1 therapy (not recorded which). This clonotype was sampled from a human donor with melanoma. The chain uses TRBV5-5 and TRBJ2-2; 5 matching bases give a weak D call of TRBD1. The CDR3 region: CASSFWQVGQGDRPGELFF. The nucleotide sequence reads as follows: TGTGCCAGCAGCTTCTGGCAGGTCGGTCAGGGCGATCGGCCCGGGGAGCTGTTTTTT.